Ten or more counts support the clone carrying this T cell receptor (beta chain). Both TCRalpha and TCRbeta chains were reverse transcribed with V-gene-specific primers. TCR amplification involved around 22 PCR cycles with a constant-region primer and V-primer adapter. The mRNA which had been isolated was amplified by in vitro transcription. A single record per CDR3 protein comes from TCRdb applying MiXCR to the reads. The data contain 95,000 to 100,000 distinct CDR3 sequences, less than 25% of them singletons. This entry belongs to a study of low-dose radiotherapy and immunotherapy resistance in tumors. Study as a whole: Radiation delivery to Cohort 1 consisted of 0.5 Gy per fraction every 2 weeks, summing to 6.5 Gy. Intravenous ipilimumab 1 mg/kg every six weeks was given with nivolumab 240 mg every two weeks.

Time point meaning: after trial treatment. The treatment denotes: LDRT plus nivolumab, ipilimumab, low-dose cyclophosphamide and aspirin (RACIN trial). The donors' regimen was nivolumab, ipilimumab, aspirin, low-dose cyclophosphamide and low-dose radiotherapy. The V gene end was trimmed by 2 bases and the J gene end by 7 bases; junction bases not matched to a gene: 10. Germline V CDR1 and CDR2: DFQATT, SNEGSKA (reference sequence). The CDR3 length is 15 residues. This TCR was recovered from a male donor with prostate cancer. V gene TRBV20-1 combines with J gene TRBJ2-1; 8 bases align to TRBD2. This specimen was PBMCs, taken after low-dose radiotherapy plus immunotherapy. The CDR3 sequence: CSARLPSGGSNEQFF. Written as DNA, the CDR3 is TGCAGTGCTAGACTTCCCAGCGGGGGATCTAATGAGCAGTTCTTC.